Listed below are T cell receptor beta chains from one sample, sequenced in a study of T cell repertoires in cytomegalovirus infection. Their target antigens are unknown. TCRdb fed the reads into MiXCR, producing one record per CDR3 protein. The table lists about 900,000 distinct CDR3 sequences, approximately 31% of them singletons. This specimen was cultured CD8+ T cells from PBMCs, taken from culture after CMV antigen stimulation. The receptors stem from a human donor in good health (CMV status not recorded). Some clones in this sample may be carry-over from other donors' samples. Both conserved end residues are part of each CDR3. The order of the fields is V gene, D gene, clone size, J gene, CDR3 DNA, CDR3 protein. A D gene is named only where the DNA matches it firmly. Only part of the rows carry a size: once, few, many, or a class if the clone is expanded.

>TRBV12-3/TRBV12-4|TRBD2|-|TRBJ2-3
TGTGCCAGCTCCTTCCGTCTTGCCGGGACTAGCTTAACAGATACGCAGTATTTT
CASSFRLAGTSLTDTQYF
>TRBV7-8|-|-|TRBJ1-5
TGTGCCAGCAGCTTAGGGGCAGGGGCCCACCAGCCCCAGCATTTT
CASSLGAGAHQPQHF
>TRBV7-8|TRBD1|-|TRBJ2-7
TGTGCCAGCAGCCTCCCCTGGGACAGGACCTCCTACGAGCAGTACTTC
CASSLPWDRTSYEQYF
>TRBV7-9|-|many|TRBJ1-1
TGTGCCAGCAGCCCATGGGGCGTGAACACTGAAGCTTTCTTT
CASSPWGVNTEAFF
>TRBV6-5|-|-|TRBJ1-2
TGTGCCAGCCGAGGGAGGGCCCCAGCTAACTATGGCTACACCTTC
CASRGRAPANYGYTF
>TRBV7-2|TRBD1|few|TRBJ1-1
TGTGCCAGCACCCCTGGGACAGCTGAAGCTTTCTTT
CASTPGTAEAFF
>TRBV6-2/TRBV6-3|-|few|TRBJ1-5
TGTGCCAGCAGTTACGCCGATAGCAATCAGCCCCAGCATTTT
CASSYADSNQPQHF
>TRBV6-4|-|-|TRBJ2-3
TGTGCCAGCAGTACCATCTCAAGGGAAGAGACAGATACGCAGTATTTT
CASSTISREETDTQYF
>TRBV12-3/TRBV12-4|TRBD2|many|TRBJ2-4
TGTGCCAGCAGTACTAGCGGGGGGGTCCCCGGAAACATTCAGTACTTC
CASSTSGGVPGNIQYF
>TRBV2|TRBD1|-|TRBJ1-5
TGTGCCGGAGGACAGGAGGTTCAGCCTCAGCATTTT
CAGGQEVQPQHF
>TRBV6-5|TRBD2|-|TRBJ2-3
TGTGCCAGCAGCCTAAGGGGCGGGGGGGCCGGAAGCACAGATACGCAGTATTTT
CASSLRGGGAGSTDTQYF
>TRBV27|-|-|TRBJ1-1
TGTGCCAGCAGTTTCAGTTCCATGAACACTGAAGCTTTCTTT
CASSFSSMNTEAFF
>TRBV5-4|-|-|TRBJ1-1
TGTGCCAGCAGCGAGGTACCTAAGATGAACACTGAAGCTTTCTTT
CASSEVPKMNTEAFF
>TRBV7-8|-|many|TRBJ2-5
TGTGCCAGCAGCTTAGAACTATCGGGGGAAGAGACCCAGTACTTC
CASSLELSGEETQYF
>TRBV4-3|TRBD2|few|TRBJ2-3
TGCGCCAGCAGCCAAGAGGGAACGGGGGGATCCGATACGCAGTATTTT
CASSQEGTGGSDTQYF
>TRBV25-1|-|-|TRBJ1-6
TGTGCCAGCAGTGAATATGCCGCAGGTGGTAATTCACCCCTCCACTTT
CASSEYAAGGNSPLHF
>TRBV7-9|-|many|TRBJ2-1
TGTGCCAGCAGCTTTCCACAGGCCTACAATGAGCAGTTCTTC
CASSFPQAYNEQFF
>TRBV27|-|-|TRBJ2-2
TGTGCCAGCTTGGGGGCCGGGGAGCTGTTTTTT
CASLGAGELFF
>TRBV5-5|-|-|TRBJ1-3
TGTGCCAGCAGCTTGGGATCCTTCTCTGGAAACACCATATATTTT
CASSLGSFSGNTIYF
>TRBV24-1|TRBD1|few|TRBJ2-1
TGTGCCACCAGCGCAGGGGGCGCTTACAATGAGCAGTTCTTC
CATSAGGAYNEQFF
>TRBV4-1|-|-|TRBJ2-7
TGCGCCAGCAGCCAAGACCCACCAGGGACGAACCCCGCGTACTACGAGCAGTACTTC
CASSQDPPGTNPAYYEQYF
>TRBV27|-|few|TRBJ1-2
TGTGCCAGCAGTCCCCGAGACATTTCTCGCTATGGCTACACCTTC
CASSPRDISRYGYTF
>TRBV7-9|-|few|TRBJ1-1
TGTGCCAGCAGCTTAGTCTCGGGACGGGGGCAGACTGAAGCTTTCTTT
CASSLVSGRGQTEAFF
>TRBV7-6|-|-|TRBJ2-2
TGTGCCAGCAGCTCAACCGGGGGGCCGGCCGGGGAGCTGTTTTTT
CASSSTGGPAGELFF
>TRBV6-1|-|many|TRBJ2-5
TGTGCCAGCAGTGAAGTTGGCGGGGCTCCCCAGGAGACCCAGTACTTC
CASSEVGGAPQETQYF